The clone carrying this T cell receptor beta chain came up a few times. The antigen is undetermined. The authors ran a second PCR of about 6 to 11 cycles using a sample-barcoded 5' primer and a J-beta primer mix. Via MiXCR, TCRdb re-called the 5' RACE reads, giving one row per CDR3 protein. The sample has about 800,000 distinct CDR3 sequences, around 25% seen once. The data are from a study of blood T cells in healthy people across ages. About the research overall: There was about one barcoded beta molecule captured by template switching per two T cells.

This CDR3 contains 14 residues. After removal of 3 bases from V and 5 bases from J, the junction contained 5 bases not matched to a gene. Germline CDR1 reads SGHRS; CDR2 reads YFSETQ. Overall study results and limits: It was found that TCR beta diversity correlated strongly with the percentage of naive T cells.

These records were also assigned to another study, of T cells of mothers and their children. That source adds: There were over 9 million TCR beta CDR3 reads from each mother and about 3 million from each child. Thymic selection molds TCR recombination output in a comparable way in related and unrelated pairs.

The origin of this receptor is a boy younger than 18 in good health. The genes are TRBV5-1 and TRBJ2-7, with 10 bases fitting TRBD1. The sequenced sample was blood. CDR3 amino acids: CASSWGQGSHEQYF. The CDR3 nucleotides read TGCGCCAGCAGCTGGGGACAGGGGTCCCACGAGCAGTACTTC.